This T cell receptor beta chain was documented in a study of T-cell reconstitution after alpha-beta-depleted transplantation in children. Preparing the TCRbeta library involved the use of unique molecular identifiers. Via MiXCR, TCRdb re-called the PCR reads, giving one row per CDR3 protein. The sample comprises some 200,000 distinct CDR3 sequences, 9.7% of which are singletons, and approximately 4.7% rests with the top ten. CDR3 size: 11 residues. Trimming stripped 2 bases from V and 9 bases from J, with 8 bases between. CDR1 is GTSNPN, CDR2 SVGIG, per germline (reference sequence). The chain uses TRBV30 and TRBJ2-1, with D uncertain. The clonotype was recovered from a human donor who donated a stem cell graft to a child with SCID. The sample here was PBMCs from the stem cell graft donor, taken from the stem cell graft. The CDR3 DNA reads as TGTGCCTGGAGTAATCTCCGTGAGCAGTTCTTC. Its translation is CAWSNLREQFF. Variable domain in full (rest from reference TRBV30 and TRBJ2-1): SQTIHQWPATLVQPVGSPLSLECTVEGTSNPNLYWYRQAAGRGLQLLFYSVGIGQISSEVPQNLSASRPQDRQFILSSKKLLLSDSGFYLCAWSNLREQFFGPGTRLTVL.